This TCR beta chain came from a study of beta chain features in type 1 diabetes. Sequenced material consisted of expressed TCRB transcripts (all of the isolated RNA was reverse transcribed). The protocol was immunoSEQ multiplex PCR, while the TCRdb copy is restricted to in-frame clones and leaves out a portion. The table has approximately 110,000 clones, under 40% seen once. The CDR3 sequence is 15 residues long. Germline CDR1 SGHAT, CDR2 FQNNGV. Trimming removed 5 bases from V and 7 bases from J; junction bases left unmatched: 8. The chain employs TRBV11-2 and TRBJ2-7; 13 bases agree with TRBD2. Source material: stem cell memory CD4+ T cells from blood. The TCR sequence derives from a woman between 18 and 29 years old in good health. DNA of the CDR3: TGTGCCAGCAGCCTTGGACTAGCGGGAGTTGGGGAGCAGTACTTC. As protein: CASSLGLAGVGEQYF.